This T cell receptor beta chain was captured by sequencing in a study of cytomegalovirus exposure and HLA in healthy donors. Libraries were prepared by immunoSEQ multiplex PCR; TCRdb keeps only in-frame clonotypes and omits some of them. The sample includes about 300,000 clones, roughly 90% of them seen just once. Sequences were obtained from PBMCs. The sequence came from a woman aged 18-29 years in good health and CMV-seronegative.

The CDR3 nucleotides are TGTGCCAGCAGTAACCGACTCCTGGATAGGAGACTTAGTCCAGATACGCAGTATTTT. This encodes CASSNRLLDRRLSPDTQYF. The rearrangement links TRBV13 to TRBJ2-3; D unresolved. This CDR3 has 19 amino acids. Germline V gene data show CDR1 as PRHDT and CDR2 as FYEKMQ (reference sequence). Trimming stripped 6 bases from V and 4 bases from J, with 29 bases between.